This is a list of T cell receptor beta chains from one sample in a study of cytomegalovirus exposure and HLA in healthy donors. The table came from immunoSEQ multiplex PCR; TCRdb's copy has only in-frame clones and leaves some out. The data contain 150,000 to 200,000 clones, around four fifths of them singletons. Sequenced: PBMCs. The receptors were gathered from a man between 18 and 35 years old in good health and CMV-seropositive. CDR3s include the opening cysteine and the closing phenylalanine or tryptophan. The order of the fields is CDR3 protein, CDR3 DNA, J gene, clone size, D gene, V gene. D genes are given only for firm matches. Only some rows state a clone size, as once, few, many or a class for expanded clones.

CDR3: CASTGQGTEAFF
DNA: TGTGCCAGCACTGGACAGGGCACTGAAGCTTTCTTT
J: TRBJ1-1
size: few
D: TRBD1
V: TRBV2

CDR3: CASSFGQGIFEAFF
DNA: TGCGCCAGCAGCTTCGGTCAGGGGATCTTTGAAGCTTTCTTT
J: TRBJ1-1
size: NA
D: NA
V: TRBV5-1

CDR3: CASSLRGVGANVLTF
DNA: TGTGCCAGCAGCTTAAGGGGCGTTGGGGCCAACGTCCTGACTTTC
J: TRBJ2-6
size: NA
D: NA
V: TRBV7-2

CDR3: CASSYGLAGAGDTQYF
DNA: TGTGCCAGCAGTTACGGACTAGCGGGAGCGGGGGATACGCAGTATTTT
J: TRBJ2-3
size: NA
D: TRBD2
V: TRBV6-5

CDR3: CASDEQGGNQPQHF
DNA: TGTGCCAGCGACGAACAGGGCGGCAATCAGCCCCAGCATTTT
J: TRBJ1-5
size: NA
D: NA
V: TRBV2

CDR3: CASRSGINNEKLFF
DNA: TGTGCCAGCAGATCCGGGATCAATAATGAAAAACTGTTTTTT
J: TRBJ1-4
size: few
D: NA
V: TRBV28

CDR3: CASSLSRGYNQPQHF
DNA: TGTGCCAGCAGCTTGTCCAGGGGATACAATCAGCCCCAGCATTTT
J: TRBJ1-5
size: NA
D: NA
V: TRBV7-2

CDR3: CASRYTDYTEAFF
DNA: TGTGCCAGCAGATATACAGATTACACTGAAGCTTTCTTT
J: TRBJ1-1
size: NA
D: NA
V: TRBV7-3

CDR3: CASSPPSYGYTF
DNA: TGTGCCAGCAGCCCGCCCAGCTATGGCTACACCTTC
J: TRBJ1-2
size: NA
D: NA
V: TRBV11-2

CDR3: CASSLVGGYEQYF
DNA: TGTGCCAGCAGCTTAGTAGGGGGCTACGAGCAGTACTTC
J: TRBJ2-7
size: NA
D: NA
V: TRBV7-9

CDR3: CASSLYWTANEQFF
DNA: TGCGCCAGCAGCCTCTACTGGACAGCGAATGAGCAGTTCTTC
J: TRBJ2-1
size: NA
D: NA
V: TRBV4-1

CDR3: CASTASGYNEQFF
DNA: TGTGCCAGTACGGCTAGCGGATACAATGAGCAGTTCTTC
J: TRBJ2-1
size: NA
D: TRBD2
V: TRBV19

CDR3: CATRRVSEQYF
DNA: TGTGCCACCAGGAGAGTTTCTGAGCAGTACTTC
J: TRBJ2-7
size: NA
D: NA
V: TRBV27

CDR3: CASRLNGGGPDTQYF
DNA: TGTGCCAGCAGGCTAAATGGGGGGGGCCCGGATACGCAGTATTTT
J: TRBJ2-3
size: NA
D: NA
V: TRBV7-2

CDR3: CASSPLRNRGAETQYF
DNA: TGTGCCAGCAGCCCCCTTCGGAATCGGGGGGCTGAGACCCAGTACTTC
J: TRBJ2-5
size: NA
D: NA
V: TRBV7-8

CDR3: CATSRGRTDYGYTF
DNA: TGTGCCACCAGCAGAGGTCGGACAGACTATGGCTACACCTTC
J: TRBJ1-2
size: NA
D: NA
V: TRBV15

CDR3: CASSPRKSGWAPVPSGNTIYF
DNA: TGTGCCAGCTCACCAAGGAAAAGTGGCTGGGCACCCGTCCCCTCTGGAAACACCATATATTTT
J: TRBJ1-3
size: NA
D: NA
V: TRBV18

CDR3: CASSVGQQPQHF
DNA: TGTGCCAGCAGCGTTGGACAACAGCCCCAGCATTTT
J: TRBJ1-5
size: NA
D: NA
V: TRBV6-1

CDR3: CASSAGQSRGYTF
DNA: TGTGCCAGCAGCGCGGGACAGTCGCGTGGCTACACCTTC
J: TRBJ1-2
size: NA
D: TRBD1
V: TRBV5-6

CDR3: CASSLSLTNTGELFF
DNA: TGTGCCAGCAGTTTATCTCTAACGAACACCGGGGAGCTGTTTTTT
J: TRBJ2-2
size: NA
D: NA
V: TRBV27

CDR3: CASSRGYNYEQYF
DNA: TGCGCCAGCAGCCGGGGATACAACTACGAGCAGTACTTC
J: TRBJ2-7
size: NA
D: NA
V: TRBV5-1

CDR3: CASTAPRGYGYTF
DNA: TGTGCCAGCACCGCTCCCCGGGGATATGGCTACACCTTC
J: TRBJ1-2
size: NA
D: NA
V: TRBV2

CDR3: CASSLVSGDYGYTF
DNA: TGTGCCAGCAGTTTAGTTTCGGGTGACTATGGCTACACCTTC
J: TRBJ1-2
size: NA
D: NA
V: TRBV27

CDR3: CASSSPGHGNTEAFF
DNA: TGTGCCAGCAGCTCTCCGGGACATGGGAACACTGAAGCTTTCTTT
J: TRBJ1-1
size: few
D: NA
V: TRBV5-5

CDR3: CASSYVNGDQPQHF
DNA: TGTGCCAGCAGTTACGTGAACGGTGATCAGCCCCAGCATTTT
J: TRBJ1-5
size: NA
D: NA
V: TRBV6-6

CDR3: CASSLGGTAVLEQYF
DNA: TGTGCCAGCAGCTTGGGCGGGACAGCAGTCCTCGAGCAGTACTTC
J: TRBJ2-7
size: NA
D: NA
V: TRBV5-6

CDR3: CAWSNEGSYGYTF
DNA: TGTGCCTGGAGTAATGAGGGATCCTATGGCTACACCTTC
J: TRBJ1-2
size: NA
D: NA
V: TRBV30

CDR3: CASSPFYTQYF
DNA: TGTGCCAGCAGCCCCTTCTATACGCAGTATTTT
J: TRBJ2-3
size: NA
D: NA
V: TRBV11-2

CDR3: CASSPRAGGDNEQFF
DNA: TGTGCCAGCAGCCCGAGGGCGGGAGGAGACAATGAGCAGTTCTTC
J: TRBJ2-1
size: NA
D: TRBD2
V: TRBV7-2

CDR3: CASSIRRTTGGMETQYF
DNA: TGTGCCAGCAGTATCCGCCGTACGACAGGGGGAATGGAGACCCAGTACTTC
J: TRBJ2-5
size: NA
D: TRBD1
V: TRBV28